The clone carrying this T cell receptor (beta chain) was recorded once. The data are from a study of blood T cell repertoires in COVID-19. V lost 4 bases, J lost 9 bases, and 18 bases lay in between. CDR1 is LGHDT, CDR2 YNNKEL, per germline (reference sequence). This CDR3 region has 14 residues. TCRdb keeps only in-frame clones here, not all; method: immunoSEQ multiplex PCR. The data hold about 210,000 clones, with 84% observed a single time. The sequenced sample was peripheral blood. The chain links TRBV3-1 (or the pseudogene TRBV3-2) to TRBJ1-2; possible D gene TRBD1, 5 bases. This receptor was identified in a woman over 75 with COVID-19, enrolled during active disease. The CDR3 is CASSPGRQSPRYTF. In nucleotides, the CDR3 is TGTGCCAGCAGCCCAGGGAGGCAGAGCCCTCGCTACACCTTC.